This T cell receptor delta chain was sequenced for a study of gamma-delta chains in newborns, infants, children (dated by TCRdb to the late 2010s). Regarding the study in general: According to the study title, microbial exposure causes polyclonal expansion of innate gammadelta T cells right after birth. The study investigated how microbial exposure shaped innate gammadelta T cell populations in human newborns immediately after birth.

With regard to this clone: Its antigen is still unknown. Within one base of it there is no much larger clone, and no base qualities were kept.

Sequencing was carried out with an Illumina MiSeq. After TCRdb called clones again from the public reads with CATT, rows with identical DNA were merged. Within this sample are 2,500 to 3,500 delta-chain clones, with approximately 50% of them counted one time only. The ten largest clones take up roughly 15% of the sample. The material sequenced was blood. The sequence was collected from a child who received the measles vaccine.

The DNA reads TGTGCAGCAAGCGCGCTGCACTCGTACTGGGGGAAGGGCACCGATAAACTCATCTTT. This yields the protein CAASALHSYWGKGTDKLIF. The chain links TRAV29/DV5 with TRDJ1, with TRDD3 identical over 9 junction bases. Per the germline V gene, NSMFDY is the CDR1 and ISSIKDK is the CDR2. There are 19 amino acids in the CDR3, from cysteine to phenylalanine inclusive. Kept here is only the CDR3 DNA, which spans 57 bases and is read in frame from base 1. Relative to germline, V is missing 0 bases and J is missing 1 base, with 16 bases of the junction outside any gene match.